Sequencing of this T cell receptor (beta chain) was carried out in a study of shared clonotypes between healthy human individuals. In the study overall: Aged 18 to 49, the donors were a couple of women and a few men. General observations from the study: What limited the represented genetic and exposure-history diversity was the small number of donors. Researchers sampled only blood; tissue repertoires likely differ.

CDR1 SGHNT and CDR2 YENEEA come from the germline V gene. There are 13 residues in the CDR3. Trimming removed 4 bases at V and 5 bases at J, with 11 bases between. A word on this clone: The antigen remains undetermined.

Each subset's genomic DNA was shared equally among a number of immunoSEQ plates. Profiling relied on immunoSEQ multiplex PCR, and the TCRdb table lists in-frame clones only, not all of them. Of fewer than 550,000 clones in the sample, approximately 79% were seen once. V and J are TRBV11-3 and TRBJ2-5, with a weak D call TRBD2 (6 bases). Sequenced input: PBMCs. The sequence was obtained from a woman aged 40 to 49 in good health. Some clones in this sample may be carry-over from other donors' samples. The CDR3, as DNA: TGTGCCAGCAGCTATCTAGCGTCGGAGACCCAGTACTTC. This sequence encodes CASSYLASETQYF.